What follows are 7 T cell receptor beta chains derived from one specimen sequenced in a study of shared clonotypes between healthy human individuals. Libraries were prepared by immunoSEQ multiplex PCR; TCRdb keeps only in-frame clonotypes and omits some of them. Of a few million clones listed, just over 90% are singletons. The sample consisted of naive CD4+ T cells sorted from blood. Subset noted: CD45RA+ positively selected. Source of these receptors: a man between 18 and 29 years old in good health.

The V and J genes are TRBV7-2 and TRBJ2-5, with 8 bases that match TRBD1. The CDR3 spans 17 residues. Germline V gene data show CDR1 as SGHTA and CDR2 as FQGNSA. V shed 3 bases, J shed 0 bases, and the junction held 9 bases outside the gene matches. DNA of the CDR3: TGTGCCAGCAGCTTTGCGCGGGGACAGGCGTACCAAGAGACCCAGTACTTC. Protein product: CASSFARGQAYQETQYF.

Only one count was recorded for this clone. The V and J genes are TRBV15 and TRBJ2-2; tentatively, D is TRBD1 (5 bases). There are 15 residues in the CDR3. The V end lost 0 bases, the J end lost 6 bases, and 11 bases lay between the germline ends. Germline V gives CDR1 LNHNV, CDR2 YYDKDF (reference sequence). CDR3 protein: CATSRDRQGSGELFF. The CDR3 coding sequence is TGTGCCACCAGCAGAGATCGCCAGGGATCCGGGGAGCTGTTTTTT.

This clone was seen just once. The chain recombines TRBV28 with TRBJ2-1; 10 positions agree with TRBD2. The CDR3 is 14 residues long. V shed 9 bases, J shed 8 bases, and the junction held 10 bases outside the gene matches. The germline gives CDR1 MDHEN, CDR2 SYDVKM. CDR3 region: CASSVSGGYDEQFF. The CDR3 DNA reads TGTGCCAGTTCCGTTAGCGGGGGGTACGATGAGCAGTTCTTC.

CDR3 amino acids: CASNPVGGGGYTF. The CDR3 DNA sequence: TGTGCCAGTAACCCCGTGGGGGGTGGGGGCTACACCTTC. The chain joins TRBV5-4 to TRBJ1-2, with D possibly TRBD1 on 5 matching bases. Trimming pared 8 bases from V and 8 bases from J, leaving 19 bases between. The CDR3 totals 13 residues. Germline lookup yields CDR1 SGHNT and CDR2 YYREEE (reference sequence).

This chain connects TRBV11-2 to TRBJ2-5, with D tentatively TRBD1 (6 bases). V was shortened by 4 bases and J by 2 bases, with 11 bases between the two germline ends. The CDR3 is 14 residues long. Germline lookup yields CDR1 SGHAT and CDR2 FQNNGV. The CDR3 sequence: CASSSDRIQETQYF. The CDR3 DNA reads as TGTGCCAGCAGCTCCGACAGGATTCAAGAGACCCAGTACTTC.

This chain connects TRBV6-1 to TRBJ2-7; D is undetermined. This CDR3 comprises 14 residues. Trimming cost V 1 base and J 2 bases, with 9 bases left between them. Germline lookup yields CDR1 MNHNS and CDR2 SASEGT. CDR3 in DNA: TGTGCCAGCAGTGAAGGGCACCCCGCCTACGAGCAGTACTTC. This sequence encodes CASSEGHPAYEQYF.

This clone was observed a handful of times. The rearrangement links TRBV11-3 to TRBJ2-5; the D is unclear. Per germline, CDR1 SGHNT and CDR2 YENEEA. V was cut by 4 bases and J by 2 bases, with 8 bases left in between. The CDR3 sequence is 13 residues long. The CDR3 nucleotides are TGTGCCAGCAGCTCGAATGTTCAAGAGACCCAGTACTTC. Encoded protein: CASSSNVQETQYF. The full variable domain, rest sourced from reference TRBV11-3 and TRBJ2-5, is EAGVVQSPRYKIIEKKQPVAFWCNPISGHNTLYWYLQNLGQGPELLIRYENEEAVDDSQLPKDRFSAERLKGVDSTLKIQPAELGDSAVYLCASSSNVQETQYFGPGTRLLVL.